The 27 T cell receptor beta chains in this list originate from one sample, sequenced in a study of blood T cell repertoires in COVID-19. TCRdb's table, derived via immunoSEQ multiplex PCR, lists solely in-frame clones and lacks some. The table records 250,000 to 350,000 clones, roughly 90% of them present only once. Sequencing used peripheral blood. Receptors were obtained from a woman in her 30s with COVID-19, enrolled during active disease.

This clone was picked up one time. The chain has TRBV2 and TRBJ1-1; tentative D call: TRBD1 (6 bases). V was trimmed by 5 bases and J by 3 bases, leaving 22 bases between them. Germline CDR1 reads SNHLY; CDR2 reads FYNNEI. The CDR3 covers 17 residues. The DNA of the CDR3 is TGTGCCAGCAGTCGGTCCCAGGGGCCGCATTCGGACACTGAAGCTTTCTTT. It translates to CASSRSQGPHSDTEAFF.

The rearrangement links TRBV18 to TRBJ1-2; 10 bases align to TRBD1. CDR1 is KGHSH, CDR2 LQKENI, per germline. V lost 5 bases and J lost 4; bases outside the gene matches: 10. The CDR3 runs to 16 residues. DNA of the CDR3: TGTGCCAGCTCATTCCAGGGACAGGGGCTCTCCTATGGCTACACCTTC. It translates to CASSFQGQGLSYGYTF. Drawing the rest from reference TRBV18 and TRBJ1-2, the complete variable domain is NAGVMQNPRHLVRRRGQEARLRCSPMKGHSHVYWYRQLPEEGLKFMVYLQKENIIDESGMPKERFSAEFPKEGPSILRIQQVVRGDSAAYFCASSFQGQGLSYGYTFGSGTRLTVV.

The chain links TRBV5-4 to TRBJ1-2; 8 bases are shared with TRBD1. Germline assignment: CDR1 SGHNT and CDR2 YYREEE (reference sequence). The CDR3 is made up of 13 amino acids. Losses at the gene ends were 8 bases for V and 8 bases for J; bases not matched to a gene: 11. The CDR3 spells CASMAVRTGGYTF. The CDR3 coding sequence is TGTGCCAGTATGGCGGTCCGGACAGGGGGCTACACCTTC.

This clone has more than one count but fewer than ten. The chain employs TRBV18 and TRBJ1-1, with D maybe TRBD1 (5 bases). This CDR3 has 13 amino acids. In germline, CDR1 is KGHSH, CDR2 LQKENI. Trimming stripped 4 bases from V and 1 base from J, with 7 bases between. CDR3 bases: TGTGCCAGCTCACAACAGGCGAACACTGAAGCTTTCTTT. Translating gives CASSQQANTEAFF.

This chain links TRBV2 with TRBJ1-5; the match to TRBD1 covers 12 bases. The V gene end was trimmed by 6 bases and the J gene end by 7 bases; junction bases not matched to a gene: 7. The germline CDR1 and CDR2 sequences are SNHLY and FYNNEI. The CDR3 runs 15 residues. The CDR3 loop is CASSPGTGGGQPQHF. In DNA, the CDR3 is TGTGCCAGCAGCCCCGGGACAGGGGGCGGCCAGCCCCAGCATTTT.

The chain's CDR3 is CASSLIHNPSGGYNEQFF. The CDR3 nucleotides are TGTGCCAGTAGCCTAATCCACAATCCCAGCGGAGGATACAATGAGCAGTTCTTC. The chain joins TRBV19 to TRBJ2-1; TRBD2 might be the D (5 bases). V shed 6 bases and J shed 4 bases, with 25 bases lying between them. CDR3 length equals 18 residues. Germline V lookup: CDR1 LNHDA, CDR2 SQIVND (reference sequence).

V is TRBV6-5 and J is TRBJ2-3, with D maybe TRBD1 (6 bases). Germline CDR1 and CDR2: MNHEY and SVGAGI. There are 14 residues in the CDR3. The ends were cut back, 4 bases at V and 6 bases at J, with 14 bases in the middle. In DNA, the CDR3 is TGTGCCAGCAGTTTAACAGGGAATAGGGATACGCAGTATTTT. As protein: CASSLTGNRDTQYF.

Points on this clone: Other DNA variants within this sample encode the same CDR3. The chain is built from TRBV6-4 and TRBJ1-1; TRBD1 agrees at 7 bases. Germline assignment: CDR1 MRHNA and CDR2 SNTAGT. The CDR3 length is 14 residues. V was pared by 5 bases and J by 1 base, with 4 bases of the junction left unmatched. CDR3 nucleotide sequence: TGTGCCAGCAGTCCAGGACAGGCGAACACTGAAGCTTTCTTT. This sequence encodes CASSPGQANTEAFF.

In this sample, this clone turned up a few times. V usage is TRBV19 and J usage is TRBJ1-1, with TRBD1 matching 7 bases. Per the germline V gene, CDR1 is LNHDA and CDR2 is SQIVND (reference sequence). The CDR3 covers 14 residues. The V gene end was trimmed by 3 bases and the J gene end by 0 bases; junction bases not matched to a gene: 1. CDR3 sequence reads: CASSMGQMNTEAFF. As DNA, the CDR3 is TGTGCCAGTAGTATGGGACAGATGAACACTGAAGCTTTCTTT.

The chain recombines TRBV5-1 with TRBJ2-7, with TRBD1 identical over 8 bases. The CDR3 sequence is 14 residues long. The trim removed 7 bases at V and 2 bases at J, leaving 8 bases unmatched. The V gene's germline CDR1 is SGHRS and CDR2 YFSETQ. The CDR3 DNA follows: TGCGCCAGCGGATCCCAGACAGGGGCCTACGAGCAGTACTTC. Protein product: CASGSQTGAYEQYF.

The chain employs TRBV5-4 and TRBJ1-1, with 7 bases lining up with TRBD1. Germline values: CDR1 SGHNT, CDR2 YYREEE (reference sequence). The CDR3 sequence is 15 residues long. Losses at the gene ends were 4 bases for V and 4 bases for J; bases not matched to a gene: 10. The CDR3 bases are TGTGCCAGCAGCCCAGGACAGGAACGTCTCACTGAAGCTTTCTTT. This encodes CASSPGQERLTEAFF.

The chain carries TRBV30 and TRBJ2-7; 8 bases fit TRBD1. Germline-derived CDR1 and CDR2 are GTSNPN and SVGIG (reference sequence). This CDR3 spans 15 amino acids. V was clipped by 3 bases and J by 3 bases; unmatched bases: 10. This CDR3 reads CAWRDLTGAHYEQYF. CDR3 coding DNA: TGTGCCTGGAGGGACCTGACAGGGGCCCACTACGAGCAGTACTTC.

Concerning this clone: At the DNA level, this CDR3 is encoded by other sequences in the same sample as well. The CDR3: CASSPGLAGGPYNEQFF. Here the CDR3 DNA reads TGTGCCAGTAGTCCGGGACTAGCGGGAGGCCCCTACAATGAGCAGTTCTTC. The rearrangement joins TRBV19 to TRBJ2-1; the match to TRBD2 covers 15 bases. This CDR3 comprises 17 residues. The ends lost 5 bases at V and 2 bases at J; junction bases unmatched: 4. In germline, CDR1 is LNHDA, CDR2 SQIVND (reference sequence).

This clone came up once. The CDR3 coding sequence is TGTGCCTGGAGACGACAGGGCCCCTACGAGCAGTACTTC. This sequence encodes CAWRRQGPYEQYF. This chain connects TRBV30 to TRBJ2-7; TRBD1 agrees at 7 bases. The CDR3 covers 13 residues. Germline V gives CDR1 GTSNPN, CDR2 SVGIG (reference sequence). V lost 3 bases, J lost 2 bases, and 4 bases stayed unmatched.

The V gene is TRBV18, the J gene TRBJ1-3, with 7 bases that match TRBD1. Germline CDR1 and CDR2: KGHSH and LQKENI. This CDR3 is 15 amino acids long. V was pared by 3 bases and J by 4 bases, with 6 bases of the junction left unmatched. CDR3 nucleotides: TGTGCCAGCTCACCCCGGAAGGGGGCAGGAAACACCATATATTTT. It encodes CASSPRKGAGNTIYF.

The CDR3 is CASSVSRAGQITLRNTDTQYF. The CDR3 region has the DNA TGTGCCAGCAGCGTAAGTCGTGCAGGACAGATAACTCTCCGGAACACAGATACGCAGTATTTT. The V and J genes are TRBV14 and TRBJ2-3; possible D gene TRBD1, 6 bases. The CDR3 covers 21 residues. Per the germline V gene, CDR1 is SGHDN and CDR2 is FVKESK. V was pared by 5 bases and J by 2 bases, with 32 bases between. Complete variable domain (other parts from reference TRBV14 and TRBJ2-3): EAGVTQFPSHSVIEKGQTVTLRCDPISGHDNLYWYRRVMGKEIKFLLHFVKESKQDESGMPNNRFLAERTGGTYSTLKVQPAELEDSGVYFCASSVSRAGQITLRNTDTQYFGPGTRLTVL.

This chain connects TRBV19 to TRBJ1-6; D is perhaps TRBD1 (6 bases). Germline V lookup: CDR1 LNHDA, CDR2 SQIVND (reference sequence). Trimming removed 9 bases from V and 3 bases from J, with 12 bases in between. This CDR3 is 14 amino acids long. As DNA, the CDR3 is TGTGCCAGGGGAACAGGGTACTATAATTCACCCCTCCACTTT. As protein: CARGTGYYNSPLHF.

The chain has TRBV19 and TRBJ2-1; 15 bases line up with TRBD2. This CDR3 is built from 16 residues. Per germline, CDR1 LNHDA and CDR2 SQIVND (reference sequence). V was clipped by 2 bases and J by 7 bases; unmatched bases: 3. For the CDR3, the DNA is TGTGCCAGTAGTATATACGGGACTAGCGGGAGGAATGAGCAGTTCTTC. Amino acids: CASSIYGTSGRNEQFF.

The chain has TRBV11-2 and TRBJ2-5, with 8 bases that match TRBD1. Germline CDR1 and CDR2: SGHAT and FQNNGV. V trimming: 0 bases; J trimming: 5 bases; junction bases outside the gene matches: 5. CDR3 size: 15 residues. The CDR3 reads CASSLDGQGAETQYF. As DNA, the CDR3 is TGTGCCAGCAGCTTAGATGGTCAGGGGGCGGAGACCCAGTACTTC.

A single count supports this clone. The rearrangement uses TRBV10-3 and TRBJ2-5; 7 nucleotides agree with TRBD1. Germline V gene sequence: CDR1 ENHRY, CDR2 SYGVKD. After removal of 0 bases from V and 5 bases from J, the junction contained 3 bases not matched to a gene. The CDR3 is made up of 14 amino acids. As DNA, the CDR3 is TGTGCCATCAGTGAGTCGACAGGGCTGGAGACCCAGTACTTC. Translating gives CAISESTGLETQYF.

The chain has TRBV5-1 and TRBJ2-2; 10 bases fit TRBD1. The CDR3 spans 15 residues. J was trimmed by 7 bases and V by 1 base; bases with no gene match: 4. Germline V gene sequence: CDR1 SGHRS, CDR2 YFSETQ. CDR3 DNA sequence: TGCGCCAGCAGCTTGAGGGACAGGGGCGGCGGGGAGCTGTTTTTT. Translation: CASSLRDRGGGELFF.

CDR3 nucleotide sequence: TGTGCCGTGTTTACGGGAGGGGCCCAGCCCCAGCATTTT. Protein sequence: CAVFTGGAQPQHF. The chain carries TRBV6-5 and TRBJ1-5; the D gene is possibly TRBD1 (5 bases). This CDR3 is 13 amino acids long. Trimming took off 11 bases at V and 7 bases at J, with 18 bases between the two ends. The germline V gene has CDR1 MNHEY and CDR2 SVGAGI.

The V and J genes are TRBV28 and TRBJ1-2; D remains unclear. The CDR3 contains 12 residues. Trimming shortened V by 0 bases and J by 5 bases, and 4 bases separated the two germline ends. Germline loops: CDR1 MDHEN, CDR2 SYDVKM. CDR3 amino acids: CASSLWSYGYTF. In nucleotides, the CDR3 is TGTGCCAGCAGTTTATGGTCGTATGGCTACACCTTC.

This clone has only one observation. CDR3 loop: CATSERLAGGPGEQFF. The CDR3 bases are TGTGCCACCAGTGAACGACTAGCGGGAGGGCCCGGTGAGCAGTTCTTC. V gene TRBV24-1 combines with J gene TRBJ2-1, with 14 positions matching TRBD2. Trimming took 4 bases from V and 9 from J; bases not matched to a gene: 7. Germline CDR1 reads KGHDR; CDR2 reads SFDVKD. The CDR3 sequence is 16 residues long.

V usage is TRBV9 and J usage is TRBJ1-2; the D gene is possibly TRBD1 (6 bases). Germline CDR1 SGDLS, CDR2 YYNGEE. V lost 6 bases and J lost 7, with 13 bases in between. This CDR3 spans 12 amino acids. The CDR3 protein is CASTRGAGGYTF. The CDR3 DNA is TGTGCCAGCACCAGGGGCGCGGGTGGCTACACCTTC. Full variable domain (outside the CDR3, taken from reference TRBV9 and TRBJ1-2): DSGVTQTPKHLITATGQRVTLRCSPRSGDLSVYWYQQSLDQGLQFLIQYYNGEERAKGNILERFSAQQFPDLHSELNLSSLELGDSALYFCASTRGAGGYTFGSGTRLTVV.

The chain carries TRBV2 and TRBJ1-5, with D possibly being TRBD1 (6 bases). V was pared by 5 bases and J by 1 base, with 12 bases between. CDR1 and CDR2 (germline): SNHLY, FYNNEI. This CDR3 has 15 residues. The CDR3 coding sequence is TGTGCCAGCAGTCCTGACAGGTTCAGCAATCAGCCCCAGCATTTT. The encoded protein is CASSPDRFSNQPQHF.

This chain uses TRBV7-9 with TRBJ1-3, with 8 positions matching TRBD1. Germline lookup yields CDR1 SEHNR and CDR2 FQNEAQ (reference sequence). V shed 1 base, J shed 3 bases, and the junction held 5 bases outside the gene matches. The CDR3 has 16 residues. DNA of the CDR3: TGTGCCAGCAGCTTAGACGGACAGGGCGGTGGAAACACCATATATTTT. The encoded protein is CASSLDGQGGGNTIYF.